The sequence of this T cell receptor (beta chain) was determined in a study of blood T cell repertoires in COVID-19. Source study methods: The authors estimated nucleated cell counts from reference gene primer amplification. Clones were read by immunoSEQ multiplex PCR, and TCRdb kept only the in-frame ones, dropping some. V and J calls and clone size are given by that table; D and trimming were obtained from the DNA. The data contain over 45,000 clones, around 80% of them singletons. Germline V gives CDR1 MGHRA, CDR2 YSYEKL. Trimming removed 6 bases from V and 5 bases from J, with 17 bases in between. The CDR3 consists of 15 residues.

The genes are TRBV4-1 and TRBJ1-5, with D perhaps TRBD1 (5 bases). The sequence derives from a man in his 70s with acute or convalescent COVID-19. Sequenced sample: peripheral blood. The CDR3 DNA follows: TGCGCCAGCAGTAGTGGGGGAGGGGATTATCAGCCCCAGCATTTT. The encoded protein is CASSSGGGDYQPQHF.